Detailed here is one T cell receptor beta chain. The ends lost 5 bases at V and 5 bases at J; junction bases unmatched: 7. This CDR3 has 14 residues. Germline V gene lookup returns CDR1 SQVTM and CDR2 ANQGSEA. The data were obtained in a study of patients and donors after allogeneic stem cell transplantation. TCRdb used MiXCR to reprocess the RT-PCR reads, holding one entry per CDR3 protein. The profile covers about 110,000 distinct CDR3 sequences, with approximately 40% appearing a single time and roughly 27% taken by the ten largest. Source material: blood, either unsorted or a sorted T cell fraction (not recorded which). The receptor's source is a human donor who was either an allogeneic HSCT recipient or a stem cell or donor lymphocyte infusion donor (not recorded which). It is not recorded whose cells these are; they may come from a transplant donor. This rearrangement joins TRBV29-1 to TRBJ2-1; 9 nucleotides match TRBD1. The CDR3 sequence: CSVPGQGVNNEQFF. The CDR3 DNA sequence: TGCAGCGTTCCGGGACAGGGTGTGAACAATGAGCAGTTCTTC.